These 7 T cell receptor beta chains originate from one sample sequenced in a study of OX40 agonist ivuxolimab in advanced cancers. Produced via immunoSEQ multiplex PCR; TCRdb's table is partial and in-frame only. This sample has tens of thousands of clones, with 90% to 95% found just once. Source: CD4+ or CD8+ T cells sorted from blood, taken in a trial of the OX40 agonist ivuxolimab. The source of these receptors is an adult with an advanced solid tumor such as melanoma, head and neck, liver or kidney cancer.

The V call is TRBV5-1, the J call TRBJ2-3; no firm D call. The V and J ends lost 7 bases and 2 bases respectively, with 11 bases between them. CDR1 and CDR2 from the germline V gene are SGHRS and YFSETQ. This CDR3 spans 13 amino acids. CDR3 in amino acids: CASGRQPTDTQYF. Here the CDR3 DNA reads TGCGCCAGCGGCAGACAACCCACAGATACGCAGTATTTT.

The chain has TRBV27 and TRBJ1-5, with 7 bases fitting TRBD1. V trimming: 3 bases; J trimming: 3 bases; junction bases outside the gene matches: 8. This CDR3 spans 16 amino acids. Germline CDR1 and CDR2: MNHEY and SMNVEV (reference sequence). CDR3 in amino acids: CASSFFQGVDNQPQHF. In DNA, the CDR3 is TGTGCCAGCAGTTTTTTCCAGGGGGTAGACAATCAGCCCCAGCATTTT.

J is TRBJ2-3 and V is TRBV11-2; D is unresolved. The CDR3 loop spans 15 amino acids. V gave up 1 base and J gave up 2 bases, with 10 bases separating them. The V gene's germline CDR1 is SGHAT and CDR2 FQNNGV. DNA of the CDR3: TGTGCCAGCAGCTTAGGTGGGGTAAACACAGATACGCAGTATTTT. Its protein product is CASSLGGVNTDTQYF.

This chain joins TRBV30 and TRBJ2-3; the D is unclear. Trimming removed 3 bases at V and 1 base at J, with 5 bases between. Germline values: CDR1 GTSNPN, CDR2 SVGIG (reference sequence). The length of the CDR3 is 12 residues. The CDR3 spells CAWREGTDTQYF. CDR3 nucleotide sequence: TGTGCCTGGAGAGAGGGCACAGATACGCAGTATTTT. The full variable domain, its missing parts supplied by reference TRBV30 and TRBJ2-3, is SQTIHQWPATLVQPVGSPLSLECTVEGTSNPNLYWYRQAAGRGLQLLFYSVGIGQISSEVPQNLSASRPQDRQFILSSKKLLLSDSGFYLCAWREGTDTQYFGPGTRLTVL.

V and J are TRBV6-5 and TRBJ2-5; D is tentatively TRBD1 or TRBD2 (5 bases each). V dropped 7 bases and J dropped 5 bases, with 17 bases sitting between them. Germline CDR1 reads MNHEY; CDR2 reads SVGAGI. This CDR3 region has 14 residues. This CDR3 is CASTRRAGMETQYF. CDR3 DNA sequence: TGTGCCAGCACCCGGCGGGCAGGGATGGAGACCCAGTACTTC.

The chain combines TRBV11-3 with TRBJ2-5; D gene uncertain. Near its end, the DNA agrees better with TRBJ2-7, so the J call may be wrong. The V gene's germline CDR1 is SGHNT and CDR2 YENEEA. The CDR3 loop spans 16 amino acids. CDR3 amino acids: CASSARIRADGYEQYF. CDR3 DNA sequence: TGTGCCAGCAGCGCCCGCATCCGGGCCGACGGCTACGAGCAGTACTTC.

V is TRBV11-3 and J is TRBJ2-1; 8 bases agree with TRBD2. Germline V gene data show CDR1 as SGHNT and CDR2 as YENEEA. CDR3 length equals 15 residues. With 7 bases clipped from V and 7 bases from J, the junction kept 12 bases outside the gene matches. CDR3 sequence (DNA): TGTGCCAGCAACCCAGGGAGCGGGAGAGCGAATGAGCAGTTCTTC. Its translation is CASNPGSGRANEQFF.